This note documents a single T cell receptor (beta chain) sequence. Its recognized antigen is unknown. Per-base qualities were not stored, and no clone one base away is much larger. TCR beta CDR3 regions were amplified from RNA transcripts. A first-round RT-PCR of the TCR CDR3 used the HTBI primer set with the Qiagen OneStep RT-PCR kit. The libraries were constructed in a second round of multiplex PCR and then size-selected and purified. Libraries were sequenced paired-end with 100 bp reads on an Illumina HiSeq2000. In the original analysis: SOAPnuke was used to process the raw data, throwing out any read that contained adapters or uncalled bases, had a mean Phred below 15, or lacked an exact constant-primer or identifier match. High-quality paired reads were merged using COPE v1.2.5, and each unique nucleotide sequence was defined as a clonotype. Clonotypes were aligned to IMGT TRBV, TRBD and TRBJ reference segments using MiTCR v1.1. The analysis included only V-J combinations with a frequency above 0.0001, which together covered 99% to 99.2% of the repertoires. The TCS score was defined as F50 (clonal expansion) divided by E x V (chaos), with BLOSUM62-based TCRdist calculated between CDR3 peptides within each V-J. Welch's t-statistics and random forest reduced roughly 530 V-J features to 13, which were used in a naive Bayes classifier (R e1071). Thyroid-blood repertoire similarity was quantified with the Morisita-Horn index. The public sequencing data were trimmed at Q25 with fastp and processed into clonotypes with MiXCR by TCRdb, which kept only in-frame beta chains. Rows with a matching CDR3 protein are joined into one entry that keeps the most common DNA and genes. None of the V and J calls come from the authors' own analysis; TCRdb made them. The sample contains around 100,000 distinct CDR3 sequences, about 45% of them found a single time. Clones ranked in the top ten supply roughly 26% of the sample.

The data stem from a study of T cells in Graves' hyperthyroidism and ophthalmopathy (dated by TCRdb to between 2018 and 2020). For the wider study: Peripheral blood was sampled at the time of initial diagnosis, prior to any treatment. TCR V-J signatures able to tell the groups apart were searched for in a discovery cohort of 90 to 100 patients, of whom over 40 had Graves' ophthalmopathy and more than 55 had stable Graves' hyperthyroidism. Prospective prediction of ophthalmopathy was tested in an independent validation cohort consisting of 18 to 20 hyperthyroidism patients and some 16 patients who later progressed to ophthalmopathy. The 100 or so discovery patients were randomly split 7:3 into training and test sets. Thyroid tissue and blood T-cell repertoires from about six Graves' hyperthyroidism patients were also compared in the study. After sampling, hyperthyroidism patients received methimazole starting at 30 mg daily, and ophthalmopathy patients received high-dose intravenous methylprednisolone. The paper reports TCR Vbeta CDR3 sequencing of 130 to 150 peripheral blood samples: 40 to 45 ophthalmopathy, 75 to 80 hyperthyroidism and 17 progressor patients.

Stable Graves' hyperthyroidism was defined as the absence of progression to ophthalmopathy over 18 months of follow-up. Hyperthyroidism patients were newly diagnosed, had a disease duration of under 2 months, and were aged 18 to 65 years. Patients with uncontrolled infections, other autoimmune diseases, pregnancy or lactation were excluded. Diagnoses were based on clinical symptoms, serum thyroxine and TRAb, thyroid ultrasound and orbital computed tomography. Ficoll-Paque density gradient centrifugation was used to isolate PBMCs from around 9.1 ml of fresh peripheral blood. Total RNA was extracted using Trizol reagent, and RNA quality was assessed on an Agilent 2100 Bioanalyzer. CDR1 and CDR2 are drawn from the germline V gene: MGHDK, SYGVNS. The CDR3, from cysteine to phenylalanine, totals 11 residues. Just the 33-base CDR3 DNA is kept, in frame starting at base 1. The full study reports these points: Sample size was not statistically predetermined, and investigators were not blinded to group allocation. In validation, the model predicted progression to ophthalmopathy a median of approximately 6.6 months before onset, with about 71% sensitivity and roughly 79% specificity. Most expanded thyroid clonotypes (frequency above 0.001) were also detected in blood, suggesting blood repertoires may reflect thyroid immune responses. A 13 V-J signature model separated ophthalmopathy from stable hyperthyroidism, with 87.88% sensitivity and 81.08% specificity in cross-validation and 80%/75% in testing.

This clonotype was obtained from a man aged 35 to 55 with Graves' hyperthyroidism. The chain uses TRBV25-1 and TRBJ2-2; 9 central bases correspond to TRBD2. The specimen sequenced was blood. The nucleotide sequence is TGTGCTAGCGGGGGATCCGGGGAGCTGTTTTTT. Translated, it gives CASGGSGELFF.